A selection of T cell receptor beta chains follows, all from one sample in a study of T cell responses to AZD1222 COVID-19 vaccine. TCRdb's table, derived via immunoSEQ multiplex PCR, lists solely in-frame clones and lacks some. Here the sample spans under 35,000 clones, approximately 89% being singletons. The source was peripheral blood, collected on day 0 of AZD1222 vaccination. These receptors were taken from an adult in good health. Each CDR3 is given with its conserved first and last residue. A D gene is named only where the DNA matches it firmly. Some rows mark clone size as missing; the rest say once, few, many or name a class of expanded clone.

TRBV7-8	.	TRBD1	TRBJ1-6	CASRPTPQGGQGFYNSPLHF
TRBV6-5	.	.	TRBJ1-4	CASTRGRGNEKLFF
TRBV6-4	.	TRBD2	TRBJ2-3	CASSDSSGAQDTQYF
TRBV7-8	.	.	TRBJ1-3	CASSRETVSGNTIYF
TRBV11-2	once	.	TRBJ1-2	CASSLDRGYGYTF
TRBV2	once	TRBD2	TRBJ2-3	CASRPQRGGSDTQYF
TRBV28	.	TRBD1	TRBJ1-5	CASRDRDRGYSNQPQHF
TRBV5-4	once	.	TRBJ2-1	CASSLDRTYNEQFF
TRBV11-2	.	.	TRBJ2-2	CASSPGYGELFF
TRBV30	.	.	TRBJ1-2	CAWSNYGYTF
TRBV5-6	.	.	TRBJ1-1	CASNLGTVLNTEAFF
TRBV3-1/TRBV3-2	few	.	TRBJ2-7	CASSQDPRGAQIYEQYF
TRBV7-2	once	.	TRBJ1-1	CASSLEGGDAEAFF
TRBV12-3/TRBV12-4	few	.	TRBJ2-3	CASSHRATDTQYF
TRBV10-2	.	TRBD1	TRBJ2-1	CASSESGRGPSYNEQFF
TRBV27	once	.	TRBJ2-3	CASSLSQWSGGLTDTQYF
TRBV28	once	.	TRBJ1-1	CASSPLRGNTEAFF
TRBV3-1/TRBV3-2	.	.	TRBJ2-7	CASSLNLNYEQYF
TRBV9	once	.	TRBJ1-1	CASSPDGLIEAFF
TRBV6-5	.	.	TRBJ2-7	CASTTTSAGEQYF
TRBV5-1	few	.	TRBJ1-2	CASSLAGRDGYTF
TRBV3-1/TRBV3-2	.	.	TRBJ2-3	CASSQDTAGTLNTQYF
TRBV5-8	.	.	TRBJ1-5	CASRRETGSNQPQHF
TRBV10-1	.	.	TRBJ1-1	CASSEWGTEAFF
TRBV3-1/TRBV3-2	.	.	TRBJ1-3	CASSQVPVAVSSGNTIYF
TRBV5-5	.	.	TRBJ1-5	CASSFGQLGQPQHF
TRBV5-1	few	.	TRBJ2-7	CASRIGQTYEQYF
TRBV11-3	.	TRBD2	TRBJ2-3	CASSFSGGLSTDTQYF
TRBV10-1	.	.	TRBJ2-2	CASSESGSGELFF
TRBV29-1	.	TRBD1	TRBJ2-3	CSVEARNRGADTQYF
TRBV19	.	.	TRBJ1-2	CASSTHEANYGYTF
TRBV3-1/TRBV3-2	.	.	TRBJ2-3	CASSQADTQYF
TRBV3-1/TRBV3-2	.	TRBD2	TRBJ2-7	CASSRTSSYEQYF
TRBV11-2	.	TRBD1	TRBJ1-1	CASSLRTGLGNTEAFF
TRBV6-5	.	.	TRBJ1-1	CASSYTTGTMEAFF
TRBV25-1	.	TRBD1	TRBJ1-1	CASSESRTGGTNTEAFF
TRBV6-5	.	.	TRBJ2-2	CASRGQGIRFQELFF
TRBV19	.	.	TRBJ1-5	CASSILRGGLHSNQPQHF
TRBV12-3/TRBV12-4	.	.	TRBJ1-1	CASSLVGQEAFF
TRBV7-2	.	TRBD2	TRBJ2-1	CASSLAIAGGAYNEQFF
TRBV5-1	.	.	TRBJ2-2	CASSLTPGQTAGELFF
TRBV19	.	.	TRBJ2-2	CASSLTGSTGELFF
TRBV4-3	.	.	TRBJ2-2	CASSQAGANTGELFF
TRBV5-1	.	TRBD1	TRBJ1-2	CASTNDRGSSGYTF
TRBV27	.	TRBD1	TRBJ2-7	CASSFVQGAKDNEQYF